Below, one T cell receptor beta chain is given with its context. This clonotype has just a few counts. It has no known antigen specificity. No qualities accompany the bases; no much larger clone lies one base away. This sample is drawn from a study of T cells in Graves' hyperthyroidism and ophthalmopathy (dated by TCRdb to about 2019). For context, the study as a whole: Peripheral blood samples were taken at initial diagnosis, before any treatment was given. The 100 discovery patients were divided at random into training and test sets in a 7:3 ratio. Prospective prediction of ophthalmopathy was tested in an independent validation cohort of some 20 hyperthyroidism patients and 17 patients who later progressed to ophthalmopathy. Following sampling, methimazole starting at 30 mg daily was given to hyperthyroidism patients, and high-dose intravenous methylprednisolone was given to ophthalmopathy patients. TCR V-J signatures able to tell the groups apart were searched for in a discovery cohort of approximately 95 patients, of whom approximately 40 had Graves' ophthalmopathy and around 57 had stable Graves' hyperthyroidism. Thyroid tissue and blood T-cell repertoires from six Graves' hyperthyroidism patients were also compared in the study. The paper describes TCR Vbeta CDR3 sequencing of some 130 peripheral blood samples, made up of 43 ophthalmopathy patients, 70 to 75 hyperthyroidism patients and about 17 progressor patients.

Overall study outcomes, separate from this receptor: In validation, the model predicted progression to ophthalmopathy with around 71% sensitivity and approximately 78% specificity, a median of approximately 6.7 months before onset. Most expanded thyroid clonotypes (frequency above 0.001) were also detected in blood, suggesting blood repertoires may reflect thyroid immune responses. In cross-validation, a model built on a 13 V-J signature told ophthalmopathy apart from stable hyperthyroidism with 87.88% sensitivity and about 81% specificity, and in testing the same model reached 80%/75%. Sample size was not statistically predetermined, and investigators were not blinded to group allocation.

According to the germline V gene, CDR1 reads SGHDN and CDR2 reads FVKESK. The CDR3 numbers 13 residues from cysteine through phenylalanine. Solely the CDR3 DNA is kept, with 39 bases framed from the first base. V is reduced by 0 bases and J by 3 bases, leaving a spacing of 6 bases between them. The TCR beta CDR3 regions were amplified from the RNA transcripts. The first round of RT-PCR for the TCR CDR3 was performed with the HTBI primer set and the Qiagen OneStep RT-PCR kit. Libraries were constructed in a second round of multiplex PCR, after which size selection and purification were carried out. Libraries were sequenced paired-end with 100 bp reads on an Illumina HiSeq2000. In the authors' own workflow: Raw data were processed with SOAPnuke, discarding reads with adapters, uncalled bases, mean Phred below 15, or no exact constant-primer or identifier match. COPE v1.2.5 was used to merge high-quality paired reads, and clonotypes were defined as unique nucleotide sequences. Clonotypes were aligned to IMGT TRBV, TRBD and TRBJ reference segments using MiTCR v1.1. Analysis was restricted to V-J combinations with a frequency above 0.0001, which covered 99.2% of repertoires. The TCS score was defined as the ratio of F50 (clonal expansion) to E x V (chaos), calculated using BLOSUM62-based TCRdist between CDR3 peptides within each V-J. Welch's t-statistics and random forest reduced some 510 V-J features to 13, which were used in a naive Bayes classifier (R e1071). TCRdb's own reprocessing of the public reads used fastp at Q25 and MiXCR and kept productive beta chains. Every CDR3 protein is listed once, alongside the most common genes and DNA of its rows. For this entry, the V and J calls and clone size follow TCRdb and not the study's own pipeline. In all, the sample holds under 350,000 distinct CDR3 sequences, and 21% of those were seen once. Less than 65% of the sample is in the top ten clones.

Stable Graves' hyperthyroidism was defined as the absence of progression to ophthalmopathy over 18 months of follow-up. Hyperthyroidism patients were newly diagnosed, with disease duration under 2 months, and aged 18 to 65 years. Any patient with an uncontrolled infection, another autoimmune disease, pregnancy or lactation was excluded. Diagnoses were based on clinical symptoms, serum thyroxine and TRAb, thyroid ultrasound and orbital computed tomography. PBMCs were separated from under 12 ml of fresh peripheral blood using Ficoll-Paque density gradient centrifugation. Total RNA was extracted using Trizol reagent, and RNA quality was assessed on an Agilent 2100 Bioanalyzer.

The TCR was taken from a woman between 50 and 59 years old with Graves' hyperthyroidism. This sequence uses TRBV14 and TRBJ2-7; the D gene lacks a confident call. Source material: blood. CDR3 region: CASSQDGDYEQYF. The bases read TGTGCCAGCAGCCAAGATGGAGACTACGAGCAGTACTTC.